This T cell receptor (beta chain) was identified in a study of T cell responses to AZD1222 COVID-19 vaccine (dated by TCRdb to about 2021). The study in broad terms: AZD1222 recipients given second doses at about 4 weeks or at about 12 weeks were pooled, since spike-specific TCR depth and breadth were not found to differ between the two schedules. TCR sequencing was performed for 233 trial participants, of whom 200 to 210 were given two doses of AZD1222 and approximately 26 were given two doses of MenACWY control vaccine. Trial participants were enrolled by age into subgroups of 18-55, 56-69 and 70-plus years, and 148, 28 and 57 TCR-sequenced participants, respectively, were included in these subgroups. Overall study outcomes, separate from this receptor: Only five to seven AZD1222 recipients were SARS-CoV-2 seropositive at baseline, limiting conclusions about previously exposed vaccinees. Participants were mostly white British and included more females than males, and it was suggested by the authors that clonal diversity may have been underestimated. Reportedly, close to half of the unique spike-specific TCRs recognized epitopes lying outside the regions that are mutated in the B.1.351 and B.1.1.7 variants. Because no day 14 peak-response samples were available, the repertoires could be characterized only after the peak T cell response. Vaccine-associated CD4 TCRs spanned the whole spike protein, with dominant responses in regions 160-218 and 743-854. In the small 56-69-year group, the increase in depth fell short of significance, most likely because of low power. After two AZD1222 doses, spike-specific TCR breadth and depth were significantly higher than at day 0 and than in MenACWY recipients.

The CDR3 regions of human TCRbeta chains were analyzed by immunosequencing. The original methods were these. Repertoire TCRs were matched against a reference library of SARS-CoV-2-specific TCRs generated with the MIRA antigen-specificity platform. Breadth meant the fraction of unique TCRs that were SARS-CoV-2-associated, whereas depth meant the fraction of total T cells that were SARS-CoV-2-associated. Using the MIRA data, each spike-specific TCR was assigned both to the spike region to which the TCR was reactive and to a CD4 or CD8 class. Log10-transformed breadth and depth values were compared by one-way ANOVA with Sidak's multiple comparisons tests. TCRdb limited this immuneACCESS table to in-frame rearrangements with V and J called. A share of clones is missing; checked studies link under half to unresolved V genes, and the rest is unexplained. For V, J and clone size, that table is used; D and trimming come from the DNA. In this sample the table shows 150,000 or so clones, roughly 90% of which occur a single time. The leading ten clones occupy approximately 20% of the sample.

What this sample's time point label stands for: baseline before first vaccination. Samples from vaccinated people were obtained from the UK trials COV001 and COV002, which included a single-blind randomized controlled phase 2/3 trial of AZD1222 (ChAdOx1 nCoV-19) in healthy adults. For TCRbeta chain sequencing, PBMC samples were collected from trial participants at day 0 and at day 28 after the second dose. Trimmed from V: 6 bases; trimmed from J: 10 bases; junction bases lacking a gene match: 5. The CDR1 and CDR2 encoded by the germline V gene are KGHDR and SFDVKD. The CDR3 runs 12 amino acids, cysteine and phenylalanine included. Only CDR3 DNA is held: 36 bases, read in frame from base 1. Points on this clone: This clone's antigen is unknown. No qualities accompany the bases; no much larger clone lies one base away.

The chain uses TRBV24-1 and TRBJ2-1; TRBD1 matches 7 bases in the middle. The clonotype originates from an adult in good health. The material sequenced was peripheral blood, taken on day 0 of AZD1222 vaccination. Here is the DNA: TGTGCCACCAGTCAACAGGGGTACGAGCAGTTCTTC. The resulting protein is CATSQQGYEQFF.